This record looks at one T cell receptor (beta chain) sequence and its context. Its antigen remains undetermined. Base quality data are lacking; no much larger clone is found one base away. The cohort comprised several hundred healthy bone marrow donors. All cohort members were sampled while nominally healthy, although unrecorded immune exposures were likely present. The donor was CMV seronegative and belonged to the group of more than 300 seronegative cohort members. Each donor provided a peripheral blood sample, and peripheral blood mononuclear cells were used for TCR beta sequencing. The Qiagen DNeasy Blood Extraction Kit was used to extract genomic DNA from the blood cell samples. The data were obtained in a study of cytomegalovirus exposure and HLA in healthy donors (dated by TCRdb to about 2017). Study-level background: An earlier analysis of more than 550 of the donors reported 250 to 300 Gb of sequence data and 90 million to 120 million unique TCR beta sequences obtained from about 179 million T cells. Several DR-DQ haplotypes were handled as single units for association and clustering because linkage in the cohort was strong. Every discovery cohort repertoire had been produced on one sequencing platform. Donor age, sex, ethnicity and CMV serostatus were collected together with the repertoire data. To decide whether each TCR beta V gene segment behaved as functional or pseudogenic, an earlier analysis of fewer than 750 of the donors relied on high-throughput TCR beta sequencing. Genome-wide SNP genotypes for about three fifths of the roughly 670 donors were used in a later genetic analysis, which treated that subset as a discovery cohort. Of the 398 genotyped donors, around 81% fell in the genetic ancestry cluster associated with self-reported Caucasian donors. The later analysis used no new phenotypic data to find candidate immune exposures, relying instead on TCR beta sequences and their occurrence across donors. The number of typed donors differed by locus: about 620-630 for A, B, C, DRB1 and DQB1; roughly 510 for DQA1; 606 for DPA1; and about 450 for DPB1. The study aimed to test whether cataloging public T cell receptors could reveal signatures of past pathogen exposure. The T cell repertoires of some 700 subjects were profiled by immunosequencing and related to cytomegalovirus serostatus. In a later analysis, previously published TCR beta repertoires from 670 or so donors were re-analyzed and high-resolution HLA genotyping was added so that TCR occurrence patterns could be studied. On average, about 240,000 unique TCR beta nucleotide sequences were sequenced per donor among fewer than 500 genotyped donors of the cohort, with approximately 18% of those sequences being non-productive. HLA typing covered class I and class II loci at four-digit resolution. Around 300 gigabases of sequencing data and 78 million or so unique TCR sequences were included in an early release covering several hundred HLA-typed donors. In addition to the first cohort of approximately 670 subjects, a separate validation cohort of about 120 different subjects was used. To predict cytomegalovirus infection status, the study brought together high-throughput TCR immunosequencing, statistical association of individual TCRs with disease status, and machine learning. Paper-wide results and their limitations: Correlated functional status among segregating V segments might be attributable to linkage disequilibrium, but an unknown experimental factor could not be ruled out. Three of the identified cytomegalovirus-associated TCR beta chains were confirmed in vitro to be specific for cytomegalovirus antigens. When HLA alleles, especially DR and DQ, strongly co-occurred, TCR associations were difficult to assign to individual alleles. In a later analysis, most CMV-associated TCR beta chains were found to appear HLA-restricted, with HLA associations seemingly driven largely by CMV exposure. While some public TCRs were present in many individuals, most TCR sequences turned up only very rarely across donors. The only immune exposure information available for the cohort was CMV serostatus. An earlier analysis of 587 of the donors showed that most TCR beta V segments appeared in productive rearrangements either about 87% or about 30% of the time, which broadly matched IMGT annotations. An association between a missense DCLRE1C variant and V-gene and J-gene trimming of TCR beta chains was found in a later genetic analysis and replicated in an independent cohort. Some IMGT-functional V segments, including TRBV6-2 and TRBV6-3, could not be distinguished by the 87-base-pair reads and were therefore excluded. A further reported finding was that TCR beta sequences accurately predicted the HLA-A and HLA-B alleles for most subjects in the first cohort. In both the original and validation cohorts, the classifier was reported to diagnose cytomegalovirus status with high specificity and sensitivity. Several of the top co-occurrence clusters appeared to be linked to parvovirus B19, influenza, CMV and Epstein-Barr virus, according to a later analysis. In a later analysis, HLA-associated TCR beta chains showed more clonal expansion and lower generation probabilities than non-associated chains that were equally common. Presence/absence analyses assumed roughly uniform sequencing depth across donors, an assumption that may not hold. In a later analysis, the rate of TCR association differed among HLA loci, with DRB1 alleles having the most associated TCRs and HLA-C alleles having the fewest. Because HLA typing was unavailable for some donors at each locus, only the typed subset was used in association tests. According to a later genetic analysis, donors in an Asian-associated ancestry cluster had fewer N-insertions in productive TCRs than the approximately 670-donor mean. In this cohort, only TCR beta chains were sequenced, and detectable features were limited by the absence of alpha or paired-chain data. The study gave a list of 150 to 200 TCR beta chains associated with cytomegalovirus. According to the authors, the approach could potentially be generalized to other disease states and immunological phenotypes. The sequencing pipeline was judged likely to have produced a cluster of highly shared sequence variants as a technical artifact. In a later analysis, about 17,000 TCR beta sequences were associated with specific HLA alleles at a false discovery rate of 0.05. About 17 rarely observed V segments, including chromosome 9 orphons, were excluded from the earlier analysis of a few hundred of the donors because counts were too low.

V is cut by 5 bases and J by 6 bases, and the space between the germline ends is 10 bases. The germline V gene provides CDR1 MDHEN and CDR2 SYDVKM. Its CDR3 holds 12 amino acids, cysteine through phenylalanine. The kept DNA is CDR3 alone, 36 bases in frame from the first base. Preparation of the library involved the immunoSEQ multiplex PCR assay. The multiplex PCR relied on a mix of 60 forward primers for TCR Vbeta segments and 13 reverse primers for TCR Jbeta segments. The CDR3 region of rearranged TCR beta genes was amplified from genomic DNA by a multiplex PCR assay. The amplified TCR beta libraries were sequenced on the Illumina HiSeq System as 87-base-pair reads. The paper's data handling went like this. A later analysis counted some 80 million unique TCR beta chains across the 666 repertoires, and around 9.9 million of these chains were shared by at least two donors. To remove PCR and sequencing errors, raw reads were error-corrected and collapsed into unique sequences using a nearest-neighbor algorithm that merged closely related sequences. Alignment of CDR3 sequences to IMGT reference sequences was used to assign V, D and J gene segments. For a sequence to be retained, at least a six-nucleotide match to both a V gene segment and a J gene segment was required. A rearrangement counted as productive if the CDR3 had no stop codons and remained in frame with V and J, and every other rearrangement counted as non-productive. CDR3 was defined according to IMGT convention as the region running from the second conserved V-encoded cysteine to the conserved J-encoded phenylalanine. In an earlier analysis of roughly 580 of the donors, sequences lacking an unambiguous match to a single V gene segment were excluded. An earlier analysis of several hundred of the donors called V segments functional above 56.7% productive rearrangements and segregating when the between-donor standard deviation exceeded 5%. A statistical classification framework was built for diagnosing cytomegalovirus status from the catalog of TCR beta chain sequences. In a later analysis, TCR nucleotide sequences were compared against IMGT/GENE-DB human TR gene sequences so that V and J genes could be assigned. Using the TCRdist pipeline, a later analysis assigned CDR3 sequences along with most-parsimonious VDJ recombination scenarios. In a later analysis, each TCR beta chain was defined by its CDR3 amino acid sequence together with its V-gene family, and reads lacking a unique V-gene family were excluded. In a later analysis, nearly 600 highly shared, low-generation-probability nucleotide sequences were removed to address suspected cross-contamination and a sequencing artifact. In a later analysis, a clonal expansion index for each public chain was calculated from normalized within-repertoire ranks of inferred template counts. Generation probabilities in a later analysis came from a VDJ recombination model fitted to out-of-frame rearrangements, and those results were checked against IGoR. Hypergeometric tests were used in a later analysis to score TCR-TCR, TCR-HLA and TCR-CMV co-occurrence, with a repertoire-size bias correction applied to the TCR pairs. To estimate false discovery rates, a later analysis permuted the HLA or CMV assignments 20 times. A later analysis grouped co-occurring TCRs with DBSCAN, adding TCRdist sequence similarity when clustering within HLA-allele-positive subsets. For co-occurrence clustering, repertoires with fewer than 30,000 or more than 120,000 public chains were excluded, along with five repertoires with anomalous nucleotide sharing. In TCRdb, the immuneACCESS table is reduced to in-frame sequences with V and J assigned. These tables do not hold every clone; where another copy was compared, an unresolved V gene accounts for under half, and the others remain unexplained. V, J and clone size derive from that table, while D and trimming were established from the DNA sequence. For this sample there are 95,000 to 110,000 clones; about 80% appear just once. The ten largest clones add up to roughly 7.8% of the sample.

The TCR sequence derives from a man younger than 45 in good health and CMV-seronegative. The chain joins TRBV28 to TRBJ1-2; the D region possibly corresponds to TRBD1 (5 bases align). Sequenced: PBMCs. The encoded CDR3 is CASSLTVDGYTF. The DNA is TGTGCCAGCAGTCTGACAGTCGATGGCTACACCTTC.